A selection of T cell receptor beta chains follows, all from one sample in a study of early T cells in non-severe SARS-CoV-2 infection. TCRdb analysed the 5' RACE reads with MiXCR anew, one entry per CDR3 protein. The table records about 45,000 distinct CDR3 sequences, 9.5% to 13% of them present only once. Sequenced: whole blood. The origin of the receptors is an adult who was a healthcare worker with PCR-confirmed SARS-CoV-2 infection or an uninfected control (not recorded which). Both conserved end residues are part of each CDR3. Fields, in order: clone size, D gene, J gene, V gene, CDR3 DNA, CDR3 protein. D genes are given only for firm matches. Size tells how often a clone was seen (once, few, many) or the class of an expanded clone, and some rows leave it out.

abundance: few
d_gene: .
j_gene: TRBJ2-7
v_gene: TRBV11-2
CDR3nt: TGTGCCAGCAGCTTAGAATGGATCTCTGCAAACGAGCAGTACTTC
CDR3aa: CASSLEWISANEQYF

abundance: many
d_gene: TRBD2
j_gene: TRBJ2-1
v_gene: TRBV28
CDR3nt: TGTGCCAGCAGTGTCCGGGGACTAGCGGGAGAGAGAGATGAGCAGTTCTTC
CDR3aa: CASSVRGLAGERDEQFF

abundance: many
d_gene: TRBD1
j_gene: TRBJ1-4
v_gene: TRBV7-3
CDR3nt: TGTGCCAGCAGCCTCACAGGGGGAACTAATGAAAAACTGTTTTTT
CDR3aa: CASSLTGGTNEKLFF

abundance: .
d_gene: .
j_gene: TRBJ2-7
v_gene: TRBV29-1
CDR3nt: TGCAGCGTTGAATTCCTCCGACAGGAACTGAGGGAGCAGTACTTC
CDR3aa: CSVEFLRQELREQYF

abundance: .
d_gene: .
j_gene: TRBJ2-5
v_gene: TRBV7-9
CDR3nt: TGTGCCAGCAGCTTTAACTCAAGGGGAGAGACCCAGTACTTC
CDR3aa: CASSFNSRGETQYF

abundance: many
d_gene: TRBD1
j_gene: TRBJ2-7
v_gene: TRBV10-3
CDR3nt: TGTGCCATCAGTGTAGGACAGGTCTCCTACGAGCAGTACTTC
CDR3aa: CAISVGQVSYEQYF

abundance: .
d_gene: .
j_gene: TRBJ2-3
v_gene: TRBV27
CDR3nt: TGTGCCAGCAGTCTGGGACCGGGCACAGATACGCAGTATTTT
CDR3aa: CASSLGPGTDTQYF

abundance: many
d_gene: TRBD1
j_gene: TRBJ1-2
v_gene: TRBV28
CDR3nt: TGTGCCAGCAGCTTAACCCTACCAGGGGGTGGCTACACCTTC
CDR3aa: CASSLTLPGGGYTF

abundance: few
d_gene: .
j_gene: TRBJ2-7
v_gene: TRBV29-1
CDR3nt: TGCAGCGTTGCGGCTAGCCTGGAGGGTGAGCAGTACTTC
CDR3aa: CSVAASLEGEQYF

abundance: many
d_gene: .
j_gene: TRBJ2-6
v_gene: TRBV15
CDR3nt: TGTGCCACCAGCAGAGAGCCACGCGGGGGCGGTGGGGCCAACGTCCTGACTTTC
CDR3aa: CATSREPRGGGGANVLTF

abundance: .
d_gene: .
j_gene: TRBJ2-3
v_gene: TRBV27
CDR3nt: TGTGCCAGTAGGGCCGTAGCTAGCACAGATACGCAGTATTTT
CDR3aa: CASRAVASTDTQYF

abundance: few
d_gene: .
j_gene: TRBJ1-2
v_gene: TRBV24-1
CDR3nt: TGTGCCACCAGGGGAGACAGGAAGAGGGACTACACCTTC
CDR3aa: CATRGDRKRDYTF

abundance: few
d_gene: .
j_gene: TRBJ1-2
v_gene: TRBV5-1
CDR3nt: TGCGCCAGCAGCTTGGGACTGGGAGCTAACTATGGCTACACCTTC
CDR3aa: CASSLGLGANYGYTF

abundance: many
d_gene: .
j_gene: TRBJ1-4
v_gene: TRBV7-9
CDR3nt: TGTGCCAGCAGCTTAGTACCGGGATCTGCAACTAATGAAAAACTGTTTTTT
CDR3aa: CASSLVPGSATNEKLFF

abundance: .
d_gene: TRBD2
j_gene: TRBJ2-5
v_gene: TRBV6-6
CDR3nt: TGTGCCAGCAGTTACTCGGCCCGCAGCGGGAGGGACCAAGAGACCCAGTACTTC
CDR3aa: CASSYSARSGRDQETQYF

abundance: many
d_gene: .
j_gene: TRBJ1-2
v_gene: TRBV7-2
CDR3nt: TGTGCCAGCAGCTACCCCGAGCAGTCCCAAAGTGGCTACACCTTC
CDR3aa: CASSYPEQSQSGYTF

abundance: .
d_gene: .
j_gene: TRBJ2-3
v_gene: TRBV12-3/TRBV12-4
CDR3nt: TGTGCCAGCAGGGGGCCCGCTACGTATGGAGATACGCAGTATTTT
CDR3aa: CASRGPATYGDTQYF

abundance: many
d_gene: .
j_gene: TRBJ1-1
v_gene: TRBV29-1
CDR3nt: TGCAGCGCCCTACGGTACACTGAAGCTTTCTTT
CDR3aa: CSALRYTEAFF

abundance: many
d_gene: .
j_gene: TRBJ1-2
v_gene: TRBV12-3/TRBV12-4
CDR3nt: TGTGCCAGCAGTTTTCTGAATAACTATGGCTACACCTTC
CDR3aa: CASSFLNNYGYTF

abundance: many
d_gene: TRBD1
j_gene: TRBJ1-2
v_gene: TRBV2
CDR3nt: TGTGCCAGCACCGGACAGGGAACTTATGGCTACACCTTC
CDR3aa: CASTGQGTYGYTF

abundance: many
d_gene: .
j_gene: TRBJ2-7
v_gene: TRBV7-2
CDR3nt: TGTGCCAGCAGCTTAGAGAGGTCTAGCGCAACCTACGAGCAGTACTTC
CDR3aa: CASSLERSSATYEQYF

abundance: .
d_gene: .
j_gene: TRBJ1-1
v_gene: TRBV5-6
CDR3nt: TGTGCCAGCAGTCGGGGTAGCGGTCATATGAACACTGAAGCTTTCTTT
CDR3aa: CASSRGSGHMNTEAFF

abundance: .
d_gene: .
j_gene: TRBJ2-1
v_gene: TRBV29-1
CDR3nt: TGCAGCGTAAACAGCGGCGTAAGAGAGCAGTTCTTC
CDR3aa: CSVNSGVREQFF

abundance: few
d_gene: TRBD1
j_gene: TRBJ2-1
v_gene: TRBV7-2
CDR3nt: TGTGCCAGCAGCCGGACGGGGAGACAGGGGGCCTACAATGAGCAGTTCTTC
CDR3aa: CASSRTGRQGAYNEQFF

abundance: many
d_gene: .
j_gene: TRBJ2-1
v_gene: TRBV7-3
CDR3nt: TGTGCCAGCAGCCCCGGAAGGACTGGTCGAAATGAGCAGTTCTTC
CDR3aa: CASSPGRTGRNEQFF

abundance: many
d_gene: TRBD2
j_gene: TRBJ2-1
v_gene: TRBV4-3
CDR3nt: TGCGCCAGCAGCCAGGAGACTAGCGGGGAGGGGTACAATGAGCAGTTCTTC
CDR3aa: CASSQETSGEGYNEQFF

abundance: many
d_gene: TRBD2
j_gene: TRBJ2-5
v_gene: TRBV7-6
CDR3nt: TGTGCCAGCAGCTATAACGGGAGGGCCGCAGGAGAGACCCAGTACTTC
CDR3aa: CASSYNGRAAGETQYF

abundance: .
d_gene: TRBD1
j_gene: TRBJ1-2
v_gene: TRBV9
CDR3nt: TGTGCCAGCAGCGGAGACAGGGGGCGGAACTATGGCTACACCTTC
CDR3aa: CASSGDRGRNYGYTF

abundance: many
d_gene: .
j_gene: TRBJ2-1
v_gene: TRBV19
CDR3nt: TGTGCCAGTAGTTTCAGGGTCGGGGATGAGCAGTTCTTC
CDR3aa: CASSFRVGDEQFF

abundance: many
d_gene: .
j_gene: TRBJ2-7
v_gene: TRBV19
CDR3nt: TGTGCCAGTAGTGGGATGGACCGCTACGAGCAGTACTTC
CDR3aa: CASSGMDRYEQYF

abundance: .
d_gene: .
j_gene: TRBJ2-7
v_gene: TRBV30
CDR3nt: TGTGCCTGGAAGGCCGGACGAGAGCAGTACTTC
CDR3aa: CAWKAGREQYF

abundance: many
d_gene: TRBD1
j_gene: TRBJ1-2
v_gene: TRBV27
CDR3nt: TGTGCCCTTCAGACAGGGAGGCGTTATGGCTACACCTTC
CDR3aa: CALQTGRRYGYTF

abundance: .
d_gene: TRBD1
j_gene: TRBJ1-5
v_gene: TRBV12-3/TRBV12-4
CDR3nt: TGTGCCAGCAGTTTAGCGCTAAAAGGCAGGGGGAGCAATCAGCCCCAGCATTTT
CDR3aa: CASSLALKGRGSNQPQHF

abundance: few
d_gene: TRBD1
j_gene: TRBJ2-7
v_gene: TRBV27
CDR3nt: TGTGCCAGCAGTTTAGGGTCAGGGGGCGAGCAGTACTTC
CDR3aa: CASSLGSGGEQYF

abundance: few
d_gene: TRBD2
j_gene: TRBJ2-4
v_gene: TRBV20-1
CDR3nt: TGCAGTGCCGCCCGGGGGGGGGAGACAAACATTCAGTACTTC
CDR3aa: CSAARGGETNIQYF

abundance: many
d_gene: .
j_gene: TRBJ2-3
v_gene: TRBV20-1
CDR3nt: TGCAGCCCTTCCGTGGTACAGGGCACAGATACGCAGTATTTT
CDR3aa: CSPSVVQGTDTQYF

abundance: many
d_gene: TRBD2
j_gene: TRBJ2-4
v_gene: TRBV10-3
CDR3nt: TGTGCCATCAGTGACAGAAGTCCGGCAGCGGGAGGATTAAACATTCAGTACTTC
CDR3aa: CAISDRSPAAGGLNIQYF

abundance: .
d_gene: TRBD1
j_gene: TRBJ2-7
v_gene: TRBV13
CDR3nt: TGTGCCAGCAGCCAACAGGGGGTTGTGTACGAGCGGTACTTC
CDR3aa: CASSQQGVVYERYF

abundance: many
d_gene: .
j_gene: TRBJ2-3
v_gene: TRBV11-3
CDR3nt: TGTGCCAGCAGCTTACACGGGATGGATACGCAGTATTTT
CDR3aa: CASSLHGMDTQYF

abundance: few
d_gene: .
j_gene: TRBJ1-1
v_gene: TRBV20-1
CDR3nt: TGCAGTGCTCCTGGGGAGGCTGAATCGGGAGCTTTCTTT
CDR3aa: CSAPGEAESGAFF

abundance: .
d_gene: .
j_gene: TRBJ2-7
v_gene: TRBV28
CDR3nt: TGTGCCAGCAGTCCTCTGAGGGAGTTCTCCTACGAGCAGTACTTC
CDR3aa: CASSPLREFSYEQYF

abundance: .
d_gene: TRBD2
j_gene: TRBJ2-1
v_gene: TRBV5-1
CDR3nt: TGCGCCAGCAGCTCGGGACTAGCGGGAGATGAGCAGTTCTTC
CDR3aa: CASSSGLAGDEQFF

abundance: few
d_gene: .
j_gene: TRBJ2-7
v_gene: TRBV25-1
CDR3nt: TGTGCCAGCAGTGGTAACTCCTACGAGCAGTACTTC
CDR3aa: CASSGNSYEQYF

abundance: .
d_gene: .
j_gene: TRBJ1-4
v_gene: TRBV27
CDR3nt: TGTGCCAGCAGTCTGGGGACCCAAGTCCCTAATGAAAAACTGTTTTTT
CDR3aa: CASSLGTQVPNEKLFF

abundance: many
d_gene: .
j_gene: TRBJ2-7
v_gene: TRBV29-1
CDR3nt: TGCAGCGTTTCTCCTTTGGGCTACGAGCAGTACTTC
CDR3aa: CSVSPLGYEQYF

abundance: few
d_gene: .
j_gene: TRBJ2-5
v_gene: TRBV28
CDR3nt: TGTGCCAGTCACCGCGGGGCTGAGACCCAGTACTTC
CDR3aa: CASHRGAETQYF

abundance: many
d_gene: .
j_gene: TRBJ1-1
v_gene: TRBV7-9
CDR3nt: TGTGCCACCGGGGTTTCCAGGGACTTCTTT
CDR3aa: CATGVSRDFF